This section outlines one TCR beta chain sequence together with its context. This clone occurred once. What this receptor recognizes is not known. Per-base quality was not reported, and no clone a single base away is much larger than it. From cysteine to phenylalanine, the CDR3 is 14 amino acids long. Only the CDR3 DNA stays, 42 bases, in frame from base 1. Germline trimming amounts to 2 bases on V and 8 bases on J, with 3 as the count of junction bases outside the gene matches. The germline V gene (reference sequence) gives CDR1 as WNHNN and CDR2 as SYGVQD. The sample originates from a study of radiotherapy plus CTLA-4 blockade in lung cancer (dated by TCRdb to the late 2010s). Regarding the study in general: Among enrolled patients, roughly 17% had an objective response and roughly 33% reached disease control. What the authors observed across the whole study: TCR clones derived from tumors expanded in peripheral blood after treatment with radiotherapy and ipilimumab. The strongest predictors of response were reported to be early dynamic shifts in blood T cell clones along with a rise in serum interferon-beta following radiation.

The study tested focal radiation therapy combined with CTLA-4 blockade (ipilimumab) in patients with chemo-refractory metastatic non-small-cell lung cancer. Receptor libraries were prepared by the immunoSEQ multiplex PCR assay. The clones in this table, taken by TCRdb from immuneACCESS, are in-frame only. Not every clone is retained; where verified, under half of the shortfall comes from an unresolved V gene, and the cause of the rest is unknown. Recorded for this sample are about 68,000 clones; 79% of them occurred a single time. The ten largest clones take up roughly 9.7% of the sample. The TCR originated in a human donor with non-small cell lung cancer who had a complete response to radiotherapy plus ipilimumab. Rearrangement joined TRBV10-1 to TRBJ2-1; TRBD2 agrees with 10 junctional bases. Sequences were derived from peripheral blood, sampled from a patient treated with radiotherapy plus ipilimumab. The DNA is TGCGCCAGCAGTGAGCCTGGGACTAGCGATGAGCAGTTCTTC. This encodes CASSEPGTSDEQFF.